Given below is one TCR beta chain in context. Measured with immunoSEQ multiplex PCR; TCRdb has only the in-frame clones, and not every one. The sample includes about 120,000 clones, around 87% of them seen just once. This CDR3 has 14 residues. V was cut by 2 bases and J by 11 bases, with 18 bases left in between. Germline V gives CDR1 MNHEY, CDR2 SVGAGI. This entry is derived from a study of T cell responses to AZD1222 COVID-19 vaccine. The sequence came from an adult who received the AZD1222 COVID-19 vaccine. This specimen was peripheral blood, taken 28 days after the second AZD1222 dose. The chain carries TRBV6-5 and TRBJ1-1, with TRBD1 as a possible D gene (5 bases). CDR3 sequence: CASSYTPTGRFAFF. The CDR3 DNA reads as TGTGCCAGCAGTTACACCCCCACGGGGCGGTTTGCTTTCTTT.